A selection of T cell receptor beta chains follows, all from one sample in a study of blood T cells in healthy people across ages. TCRdb independently ran MiXCR on the 5' RACE reads; one entry per CDR3 protein. This table holds about 800,000 distinct CDR3 sequences, nearly 60% found once. Specimen: blood. The receptors shown here come from a man younger than 45 in good health. Both conserved end residues are part of each CDR3. D genes are given only for firm matches. Not every row has a clone size; where given, it reads once, few, many or a size class.

>TRBV28|.|.|TRBJ2-7
CASSLSGGSTEYEQYF
TGTGCCAGCAGTTTATCCGGCGGGTCGACGGAATACGAGCAGTACTTC
>TRBV7-2|.|few|TRBJ2-5
CASSSPWAGTQYF
TGTGCCAGCAGCTCCCCTTGGGCGGGGACCCAGTACTTC
>TRBV10-3|.|few|TRBJ2-1
CAISEWRDNEQFF
TGTGCCATCAGTGAGTGGCGGGACAATGAGCAGTTCTTC
>TRBV5-4|.|.|TRBJ2-7
CASRKGGSSYNEQYF
TGTGCCAGCAGGAAAGGTGGAAGCTCCTACAATGAGCAGTACTTC
>TRBV7-3|.|few|TRBJ2-3
CASSLTLETTDTQYF
TGTGCCAGCAGCTTAACTCTGGAAACCACAGATACGCAGTATTTT
>TRBV7-2|.|few|TRBJ1-2
CASSPHRRVGGYTF
TGTGCCAGCAGCCCCCATCGCAGGGTCGGCGGCTACACCTTC
>TRBV12-3/TRBV12-4|.|.|TRBJ2-5
CASSDLRGQETQYF
TGTGCCAGCAGCGACCTTAGGGGCCAAGAGACCCAGTACTTC
>TRBV18|.|few|TRBJ2-1
CASSPQEVYEQFF
TGTGCCAGCTCCCCTCAGGAGGTCTATGAGCAGTTCTTC
>TRBV10-2|TRBD2|once|TRBJ2-5
CASSSGTSLQETQYF
TGCGCCAGCAGTTCAGGGACTAGTCTCCAAGAGACCCAGTACTTC
>TRBV6-6|.|.|TRBJ1-1
CASLLLGDRAFF
TGTGCCAGCCTTTTATTGGGCGATAGGGCTTTCTTT
>TRBV28|.|few|TRBJ1-5
CASSSPDRLNQPQHF
TGTGCCAGCAGTTCCCCAGACAGGCTCAATCAGCCCCAGCATTTT
>TRBV6-5|.|.|TRBJ2-5
CASSSARGRETQYF
TGTGCCAGCAGTTCCGCCAGGGGTCGGGAGACCCAGTACTTC
>TRBV2|TRBD1|.|TRBJ1-2
CASSRQGHGYTF
TGTGCCAGCTCCCGACAGGGTCATGGCTACACCTTC
>TRBV5-8|.|.|TRBJ1-5
CASSSQEQGVGNRPQHF
TGTGCCAGCAGCTCCCAGGAACAGGGCGTTGGCAATCGGCCCCAGCATTTT
>TRBV7-9|TRBD2|.|TRBJ2-1
CASSFICGSLWEQFF
TGTGCCAGCAGCTTTATTTGCGGGAGTCTATGGGAGCAGTTCTTC
>TRBV4-2|TRBD2|few|TRBJ2-5
CASSQVDLAGFLLNEQYF
TGTGCCAGCAGCCAAGTAGACCTAGCGGGATTTTTATTGAATGAGCAGTACTTC
>TRBV28|TRBD1|.|TRBJ2-3
CASSSPQGDTDTQYF
TGTGCCAGCAGTTCACCCCAGGGGGACACAGATACGCAGTATTTT
>TRBV9|.|.|TRBJ2-2
CASSVRGGELFF
TGTGCCAGCAGCGTTCGGGGCGGGGAGCTGTTTTTT
>TRBV3-1|.|few|TRBJ2-7
CASSETGNGDEQYF
TGTGCCAGCAGCGAAACAGGGAACGGCGACGAGCAGTACTTC
>TRBV20-1|.|few|TRBJ2-3
CSARPDNTDTQYF
TGCAGTGCTAGGCCGGACAACACAGATACGCAGTATTTT
>TRBV20-1|.|.|TRBJ1-1
CSARVGESPEAFF
TGCAGTGCTAGAGTTGGTGAGTCACCTGAAGCTTTCTTT
>TRBV4-1|TRBD1|.|TRBJ2-5
CASSQGGTVQETQYF
TGCGCCAGCAGCCAAGGAGGGACAGTCCAAGAGACCCAGTACTTC
>TRBV29-1|TRBD1|.|TRBJ1-1
CSGNRGFGYTEAFF
TGCAGCGGAAACAGGGGTTTTGGGTACACTGAAGCTTTCTTT
>TRBV29-1|.|many|TRBJ2-7
CSVEEDTSYEQYF
TGCAGCGTTGAAGAGGACACCTCCTACGAGCAGTACTTC
>TRBV4-1|.|once|TRBJ2-5
CASSQVAWGEQYF
TGCGCCAGCAGCCAAGTGGCGTGGGGAGAGCAGTACTTC
>TRBV9|.|.|TRBJ2-3
CASSVARVGHLRELWGTDTQYF
TGTGCCAGCAGCGTAGCTAGAGTGGGACACCTACGGGAGCTGTGGGGCACAGATACGCAGTATTTT
>TRBV7-6|TRBD2|.|TRBJ2-3
CASSLRTSGDTQYF
TGTGCCAGCAGCTTGAGGACTAGCGGGGATACGCAGTATTTT
>TRBV20-1|.|.|TRBJ2-7
CSAQVAGGTISYEQYF
TGCAGTGCCCAGGTAGCCGGCGGGACGATCTCCTACGAGCAGTACTTC
>TRBV5-5|.|.|TRBJ1-2
CASSLPGVQSAKGYTF
TGTGCCAGCAGCCTTCCCGGCGTCCAGTCAGCCAAGGGCTACACCTTC
>TRBV18|TRBD2|.|TRBJ2-5
CASSPVVGRAAETQYF
TGTGCCAGCTCACCCGTGGTCGGGAGGGCCGCGGAGACCCAGTACTTC
>TRBV29-1|TRBD1|few|TRBJ1-2
CSVEGQGGPNYGYTF
TGCAGCGTTGAAGGACAGGGAGGCCCTAACTATGGCTACACCTTC
>TRBV7-6|.|.|TRBJ2-7
CASSLASNNEQYF
TGTGCCAGCAGCTTAGCTTCAAACAATGAGCAGTACTTC
>TRBV5-1|.|.|TRBJ2-7
CASSLLGSTGSEQYF
TGCGCCAGCAGCCTTCTAGGTAGTACGGGGAGCGAGCAGTACTTC
>TRBV7-2|.|.|TRBJ1-2
CASSWKAQAANYGYTF
TGTGCCAGCAGCTGGAAGGCCCAGGCTGCTAACTATGGCTACACCTTC
>TRBV10-2|.|.|TRBJ2-6
CASSVQGWANVLTF
TGCGCCAGCAGTGTACAGGGCTGGGCCAACGTCCTGACTTTC
>TRBV30|.|.|TRBJ1-4
CAWSVNEKLFF
TGTGCCTGGAGTGTCAATGAAAAACTGTTTTTT
>TRBV7-9|TRBD1|once|TRBJ2-5
CASSLGGQHKETQYF
TGTGCCAGCAGCTTAGGGGGACAGCACAAGGAGACCCAGTACTTC
>TRBV27|TRBD1|.|TRBJ2-3
CASKWTGHTDTQYF
TGTGCCAGCAAGTGGACAGGGCACACAGATACGCAGTATTTT
>TRBV7-2|.|.|TRBJ2-3
CASSSSPNTQYF
TGTGCCAGCAGCTCGTCGCCAAATACGCAGTATTTT
>TRBV7-9|TRBD1|.|TRBJ2-7
CASSEGQGHEQYF
TGTGCCAGCAGCGAAGGACAGGGGCACGAGCAGTACTTC
>TRBV18|.|.|TRBJ2-5
CASSSGFVETQYF
TGTGCCAGCTCATCAGGGTTTGTGGAGACCCAGTACTTC
>TRBV7-9|TRBD2|.|TRBJ2-7
CASSLGGGSGSYEQYF
TGTGCCAGCAGCTTGGGGGGGGGAAGCGGGAGCTACGAGCAGTACTTC
>TRBV20-1|.|once|TRBJ1-5
CSARLPGLPSNQPQHF
TGCAGTGCTAGACTTCCGGGGCTTCCTAGCAATCAGCCCCAGCATTTT
>TRBV5-1|TRBD2|.|TRBJ2-1
CASSLGTGGRGEQFF
TGCGCCAGCAGCTTAGGGACTGGCGGGAGAGGGGAGCAGTTCTTC
>TRBV27|TRBD1|.|TRBJ1-2
CASSLAPGQSYYTF
TGTGCCAGCAGTTTAGCGCCGGGACAGTCCTATTACACCTTC
>TRBV20-1|TRBD1|few|TRBJ2-1
CSARGTGDYNEQFF
TGCAGTGCTAGAGGGACAGGAGATTACAATGAGCAGTTCTTC
>TRBV15|.|few|TRBJ1-5
CATSSLTGTRDQPQHF
TGTGCCACCAGCAGCCTTACCGGGACTCGCGATCAGCCCCAGCATTTT
>TRBV12-3/TRBV12-4|.|once|TRBJ2-2
CATSRGTAFNTGELFF
TGTGCCACTTCCCGCGGGACAGCGTTTAACACCGGGGAGCTGTTTTTT
>TRBV6-5|.|.|TRBJ2-3
CAIDTPDLRTGPTDTQYF
TGTGCCATCGATACTCCGGACCTGAGGACGGGGCCCACAGATACGCAGTATTTT
>TRBV7-2|.|.|TRBJ2-5
CASSLAVGSGETQYF
TGTGCCAGCAGCTTAGCCGTCGGGAGTGGAGAGACCCAGTACTTC
>TRBV10-1|.|.|TRBJ2-5
CASDGVRTQYF
TGCGCCAGCGACGGCGTCAGGACCCAGTACTTC
>TRBV7-2|TRBD2|.|TRBJ2-7
CASSFERGYPYEQYF
TGTGCCAGCAGCTTCGAGCGGGGGTATCCCTACGAGCAGTACTTC
>TRBV5-1|TRBD1|.|TRBJ1-1
CASKGADAEAFF
TGCGCCAGCAAGGGGGCAGACGCTGAAGCTTTCTTT
>TRBV6-6|.|few|TRBJ1-2
CASSWGVGDTF
TGTGCCAGCAGTTGGGGGGTCGGTGACACCTTC
>TRBV15|TRBD1|.|TRBJ2-3
CATSSGDRVTDTQYF
TGTGCCACCAGCAGCGGGGACAGGGTCACAGATACGCAGTATTTT